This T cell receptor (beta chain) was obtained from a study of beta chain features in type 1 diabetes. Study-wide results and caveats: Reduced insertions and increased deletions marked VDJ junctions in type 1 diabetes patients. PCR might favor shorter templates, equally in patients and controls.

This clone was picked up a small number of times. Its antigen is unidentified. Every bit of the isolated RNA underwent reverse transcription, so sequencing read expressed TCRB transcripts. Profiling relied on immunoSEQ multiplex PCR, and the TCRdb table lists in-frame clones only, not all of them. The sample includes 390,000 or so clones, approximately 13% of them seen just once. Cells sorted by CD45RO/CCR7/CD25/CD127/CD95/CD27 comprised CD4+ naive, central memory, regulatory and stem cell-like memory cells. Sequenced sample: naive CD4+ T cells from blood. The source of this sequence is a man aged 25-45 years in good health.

This CDR3 is CASSLGGRTTQYF. The CDR3 DNA reads TGTGCCAGCAGCTTGGGGGGACGTACAACGCAGTATTTT. The V call is TRBV5-6, the J call TRBJ2-3, with D possibly being TRBD1 or TRBD2 (5 bases each). Trimming stripped 0 bases from V and 9 bases from J, with 11 bases between. The CDR3 is 13 amino acids. Per germline, CDR1 SGHDT and CDR2 YYEEEE.